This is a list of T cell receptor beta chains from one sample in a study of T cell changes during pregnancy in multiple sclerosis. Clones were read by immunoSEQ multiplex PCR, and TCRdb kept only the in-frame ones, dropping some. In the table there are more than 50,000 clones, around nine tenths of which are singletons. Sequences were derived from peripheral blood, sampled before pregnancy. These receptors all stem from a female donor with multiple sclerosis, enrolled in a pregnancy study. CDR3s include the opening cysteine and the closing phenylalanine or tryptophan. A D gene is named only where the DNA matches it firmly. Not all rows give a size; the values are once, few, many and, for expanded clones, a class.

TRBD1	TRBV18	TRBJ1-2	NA	CASSPPRTGNYGYTF	TGTGCCAGCTCACCACCTAGGACAGGGAACTATGGCTACACCTTC
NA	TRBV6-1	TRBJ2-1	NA	CASSEELQFF	TGTGCCAGCAGTGAAGAACTCCAGTTCTTC
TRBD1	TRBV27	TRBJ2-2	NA	CASSPLTRTGAPTGELFF	TGTGCCAGCAGCCCCCTTACAAGGACAGGGGCCCCGACGGGGGAGCTGTTTTTT
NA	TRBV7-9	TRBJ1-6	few	CASSLAAGQNSPLHF	TGTGCCAGCAGCTTAGCGGCAGGGCAAAATTCACCCCTCCACTTT
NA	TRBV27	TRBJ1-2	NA	CASKTLGLLNYGYTF	TGTGCCAGCAAAACCCTGGGACTTTTGAACTATGGCTACACCTTC
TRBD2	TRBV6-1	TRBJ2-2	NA	CASSEHLAGRANTGELFF	TGTGCCAGCAGTGAACACCTAGCGGGGCGCGCGAACACCGGGGAGCTGTTTTTT
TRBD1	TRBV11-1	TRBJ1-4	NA	CASGAGTGISGEKLFF	TGTGCCAGCGGAGCTGGGACAGGGATTTCCGGTGAAAAACTGTTTTTT
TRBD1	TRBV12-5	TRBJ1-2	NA	CASAQIRGQGADYGYTF	TGTGCTAGTGCCCAAATTCGGGGACAGGGGGCTGACTATGGCTACACCTTC
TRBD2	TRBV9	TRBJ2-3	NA	CASSARTSGVADTQYF	TGTGCCAGCAGCGCGCGGACTAGCGGGGTGGCAGATACGCAGTATTTT
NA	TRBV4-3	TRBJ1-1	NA	CASSPGSGTEAFF	TGCGCCAGCAGCCCCGGCAGCGGCACTGAAGCTTTCTTT
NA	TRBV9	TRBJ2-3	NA	CASSVTSSDTQYF	TGTGCCAGCAGCGTAACTAGCTCAGATACGCAGTATTTT
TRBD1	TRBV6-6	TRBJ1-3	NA	CASSPTGGLSGNTIYF	TGTGCCAGCAGTCCGACAGGGGGCCTCTCTGGAAACACCATATATTTT
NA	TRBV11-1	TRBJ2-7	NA	CASSLGLAGYEQYF	TGTGCCAGCAGCTTAGGGTTGGCGGGCTACGAGCAGTACTTC
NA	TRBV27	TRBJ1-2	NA	CASSFGGSYSYGYTF	TGTGCCAGCAGTTTTGGGGGGAGTTACTCCTATGGCTACACCTTC
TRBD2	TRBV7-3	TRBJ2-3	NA	CASSPKSGVGTQYF	TGTGCCAGCAGCCCAAAAAGCGGGGTGGGTACGCAGTATTTT
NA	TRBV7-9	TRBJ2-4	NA	CASSLIQAKNIQYF	TGTGCCAGCAGCTTAATCCAGGCCAAAAACATTCAGTACTTC
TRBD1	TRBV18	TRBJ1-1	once	CASSPSQGADTEAFF	TGTGCCAGCTCACCTTCACAGGGGGCTGACACTGAAGCTTTCTTT
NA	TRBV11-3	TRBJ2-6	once	CASSSGSGANVLTF	TGTGCCAGCAGCTCCGGGTCTGGGGCCAACGTCCTGACTTTC
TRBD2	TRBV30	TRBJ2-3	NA	CAWSTRGGYTDTQYF	TGTGCCTGGAGTACGCGGGGGGGCTACACAGATACGCAGTATTTT
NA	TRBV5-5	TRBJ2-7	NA	CASSPRGQQTYEQYF	TGTGCCAGCAGCCCCCGCGGACAGCAGACCTACGAGCAGTACTTC
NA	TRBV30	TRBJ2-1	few	CAWGQKNNEQFF	TGTGCCTGGGGACAGAAGAACAATGAGCAGTTCTTC
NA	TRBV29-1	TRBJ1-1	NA	CSGGHLNTEAFF	TGCAGCGGGGGACACTTGAACACTGAAGCTTTCTTT
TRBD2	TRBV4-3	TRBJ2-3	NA	CASSQAAGVTDTQYF	TGCGCCAGCAGCCAAGCGGCGGGGGTTACAGATACGCAGTATTTT
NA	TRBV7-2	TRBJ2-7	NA	CASSSGFPITYEQYF	TGTGCCAGCAGCTCAGGGTTTCCGATAACCTACGAGCAGTACTTC
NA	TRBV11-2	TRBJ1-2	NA	CASRSPDYGYTF	TGTGCCAGCAGATCCCCTGACTATGGCTACACCTTC
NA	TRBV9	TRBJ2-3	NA	CASSVEPGTDTQYF	TGTGCCAGCAGCGTAGAACCGGGCACAGATACGCAGTATTTT
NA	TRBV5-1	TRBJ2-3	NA	CASSLGQAADTQYF	TGCGCCAGCAGCTTGGGACAGGCGGCAGATACGCAGTATTTT